The 5 T cell receptor beta chains reported below all come from one sample, sequenced in a study of shared clonotypes between healthy human individuals. Measured with immunoSEQ multiplex PCR; TCRdb has only the in-frame clones, and not every one. The data contain 400,000 to 600,000 clones, more than 75% of them singletons. Sequences were obtained from PBMCs. All receptors come from a woman in her thirties or forties in good health. Some clones in this sample may be carry-over from other donors' samples.

The chain recombines TRBV9 with TRBJ2-5; the match to TRBD1 covers 7 bases. The CDR3 runs to 16 residues. J was trimmed by 0 bases and V by 4 bases; bases with no gene match: 9. Germline lookup yields CDR1 SGDLS and CDR2 YYNGEE. CDR3 loop: CASSPRATGNQETQYF. The CDR3 nucleotides read TGTGCCAGCAGCCCTAGGGCGACAGGGAACCAAGAGACCCAGTACTTC.

The chain joins TRBV5-4 to TRBJ1-3; no firm D call. The length of the CDR3 is 16 residues. V was cut by 4 bases and J by 0 bases, with 14 bases left in between. Germline lookup yields CDR1 SGHNT and CDR2 YYREEE (reference sequence). The CDR3 spells CASSPGPDFSGNTIYF. CDR3 coding DNA: TGTGCCAGCAGCCCAGGACCGGACTTCTCTGGAAACACCATATATTTT. Together with reference TRBV5-4 and TRBJ1-3, the CDR3 gives the full variable domain: ETGVTQSPTHLIKTRGQQVTLRCSSQSGHNTVSWYQQALGQGPQFIFQYYREEENGRGNFPPRFSGLQFPNYSSELNVNALELDDSALYLCASSPGPDFSGNTIYFGEGSWLTVV.

This chain connects TRBV30 to TRBJ1-4; 10 bases match TRBD1. The V gene's germline CDR1 is GTSNPN and CDR2 SVGIG (reference sequence). V dropped 0 bases and J dropped 6; count of bases not matched to a gene: 7. The CDR3 length is 16 residues. The DNA for the CDR3 is TGTGCCTGGAGTGTACCCGGGACAGGGGTCCATGAAAAACTGTTTTTT. Residues: CAWSVPGTGVHEKLFF.

This rearrangement joins TRBV5-1 to TRBJ1-1; 7 nucleotides agree with TRBD1. V dropped 4 bases and J dropped 5; count of bases not matched to a gene: 8. The germline V gene has CDR1 SGHRS and CDR2 YFSETQ. The CDR3 consists of 14 residues. In DNA form, the CDR3 reads TGCGCCAGCAGCCCGAACAGGGGTAAGACTGAAGCTTTCTTT. It is translated as CASSPNRGKTEAFF.

This clone was observed a single time. The rearrangement joins TRBV5-4 to TRBJ2-7; D gene ambiguous. V shed 0 bases and J shed 3 bases, with 13 bases lying between them. This CDR3 has 15 amino acids. Germline V lookup: CDR1 SGHNT, CDR2 YYREEE (reference sequence). Here the CDR3 DNA reads TGTGCCAGCAGCTTGGGGCCTACCCAAAGCTACGAGCAGTACTTC. Translating it yields CASSLGPTQSYEQYF. The variable domain in full, completed from reference TRBV5-4 and TRBJ2-7, reads ETGVTQSPTHLIKTRGQQVTLRCSSQSGHNTVSWYQQALGQGPQFIFQYYREEENGRGNFPPRFSGLQFPNYSSELNVNALELDDSALYLCASSLGPTQSYEQYFGPGTRLTVT.